The TCR beta chain under discussion was sequenced for a study of identical twins. This clonotype came up a few times. What it binds is not known. V lost 0 bases and J lost 5, with 7 bases in between. Germline lookup yields CDR1 ENHRY and CDR2 SYGVKD. The CDR3 runs 14 residues. Overall study results and limits: Without tracking the same donors, conclusions rested on cross-sectional statistical analysis. There is a chance that invariant MAIT and iNKT cells partially muddied zero-insertion analyses.

TCRdb independently ran MiXCR on the 5' RACE reads; one entry per CDR3 protein. Here the sample spans about 890,000 distinct CDR3 sequences, approximately 13% being singletons. The same data also went into a second study, on yellow fever vaccine responses in identical twins.

The specimen was PBMCs. This sequence was found in a woman aged 18-35 years in good health. The rearrangement joins TRBV10-3 to TRBJ2-2; a weak D match, TRBD1 (6 bases). The CDR3 region is CAISESRGTGELFF. As DNA, the CDR3 is TGTGCCATCAGTGAGTCCAGGGGAACCGGGGAGCTGTTTTTT.